A selection of T cell receptor beta chains follows, all from one sample in a study of early T cells in non-severe SARS-CoV-2 infection. TCRdb called the 5' RACE reads again in MiXCR, with one record for every CDR3 protein. The table shows 25,000 to 30,000 distinct CDR3 sequences, with 4% to 5.5% occurring only once. Material: whole blood. These receptors originate from an adult who was a healthcare worker with PCR-confirmed SARS-CoV-2 infection or an uninfected control (not recorded which). Both conserved end residues are part of each CDR3. A D gene is named only where the DNA matches it firmly. Size values are once, few and many counts, or a class for expanded clones, and some rows have none.

size	V	J	D	CDR3	DNA
many	TRBV30	TRBJ1-1	.	CAWSVAGMNTEAFF	TGTGCCTGGAGTGTAGCGGGGATGAACACTGAAGCTTTCTTT
.	TRBV12-3/TRBV12-4	TRBJ2-3	.	CASSPRRRTSTDTQYF	TGTGCCAGCAGCCCTCGGCGGCGGACTAGCACAGATACGCAGTATTTT
.	TRBV12-3/TRBV12-4	TRBJ1-6	TRBD1	CASGRGGSNPPLHF	TGTGCCAGCGGCCGAGGGGGCAGCAATCCACCCCTCCACTTT
many	TRBV4-2	TRBJ2-1	.	CASSQAADSYNEQFF	TGTGCCAGCAGCCAAGCGGCAGACTCCTACAATGAGCAGTTCTTC
medium-sized	TRBV19	TRBJ2-4	TRBD1	CASSADRVAKNIQYF	TGTGCCAGTAGTGCCGACAGGGTGGCCAAAAACATTCAGTACTTC
.	TRBV18	TRBJ1-1	TRBD1	CASSSDRVDTEAFF	TGTGCCAGCTCATCGGACAGGGTTGACACTGAAGCTTTCTTT
many	TRBV6-6	TRBJ1-1	.	CATDRTEAFF	TGTGCCACCGACCGTACTGAAGCTTTCTTT
.	TRBV23-1	TRBJ2-4	TRBD1	CASSFEDRLNIQYF	TGCGCCAGCAGTTTCGAGGACAGGTTAAACATTCAGTACTTC
.	TRBV6-5	TRBJ2-7	.	CASSYLPGSSYEQYF	TGTGCCAGCAGTTACTTGCCAGGGAGCTCCTACGAGCAGTACTTC
many	TRBV5-1	TRBJ2-7	.	CASSLVDGMDEQYF	TGCGCCAGCAGCTTGGTGGACGGCATGGACGAGCAGTACTTC
many	TRBV3-1	TRBJ1-2	.	CASSKGSGYTF	TGTGCCAGCAGCAAGGGGTCAGGCTACACCTTC
.	TRBV2	TRBJ1-6	TRBD1	CAQTGTGNSPLHF	TGTGCTCAGACCGGGACAGGGAATTCACCCCTCCACTTT
.	TRBV7-2	TRBJ2-3	.	CASSLLGLQDTQYF	TGTGCCAGCAGCTTATTGGGACTTCAAGATACGCAGTATTTT
few	TRBV5-8	TRBJ2-1	.	CASSFSRSSYNEQFF	TGTGCCAGCAGCTTCAGCAGAAGCTCCTACAATGAGCAGTTCTTC
few	TRBV21-1	TRBJ2-6	.	CASSTGTGANVLTF	TGTGCCAGCAGCACCGGGACTGGGGCCAACGTCCTGACTTTC
once	TRBV7-2	TRBJ1-2	.	CASSLPKYGYTF	TGTGCCAGCAGCTTACCGAAATACGGCTACACCTTC
.	TRBV2	TRBJ2-3	.	CASEDGTTDTQYF	TGTGCCAGCGAGGACGGGACCACAGATACGCAGTATTTT
many	TRBV28	TRBJ1-5	.	CASNPARQRNQPQHF	TGTGCCAGCAACCCGGCCCGACAGCGGAATCAGCCCCAGCATTTT
.	TRBV30	TRBJ1-6	.	CAWMADKNSPLHF	TGTGCCTGGATGGCGGATAAGAATTCACCCCTCCACTTT
many	TRBV2	TRBJ1-6	TRBD1	CASGTGGYNSPLHF	TGTGCCAGCGGAACAGGGGGTTATAATTCACCCCTCCACTTT
many	TRBV12-3/TRBV12-4	TRBJ2-7	TRBD1	CASSVDRVAYEQYF	TGTGCCAGCAGTGTAGACAGGGTGGCCTACGAGCAGTACTTC
many	TRBV7-9	TRBJ2-1	.	CASSHFNPREHEQFF	TGTGCCAGCAGCCACTTTAATCCCCGGGAGCATGAGCAGTTCTTC
.	TRBV7-9	TRBJ2-3	.	CASSLGTMQDTQYF	TGTGCCAGCAGCTTAGGGACCATGCAAGATACGCAGTATTTT
.	TRBV11-2	TRBJ2-7	TRBD1	CASRPIDRGEQYF	TGTGCCAGCAGACCGATCGACAGGGGCGAGCAGTACTTC
many	TRBV29-1	TRBJ2-1	.	CSVHPPSVIYNEQFF	TGCAGCGTCCACCCCCCTAGCGTGATTTACAATGAGCAGTTCTTC
medium-sized	TRBV10-1	TRBJ2-2	.	CASSESETGELFF	TGCGCCAGCAGTGAGTCCGAGACCGGGGAGCTGTTTTTT
many	TRBV18	TRBJ2-3	.	CASSPTGDTQYF	TGTGCCAGCTCACCAACGGGAGATACGCAGTATTTT
.	TRBV30	TRBJ2-7	TRBD1	CAWSRHPSGTGSSYEQYF	TGTGCCTGGAGCCGCCACCCCTCCGGGACAGGGAGCTCCTACGAGCAGTACTTC
many	TRBV18	TRBJ1-5	.	CASSLQGGNQPQHF	TGTGCCAGCTCACTTCAGGGTGGCAATCAGCCCCAGCATTTT
many	TRBV20-1	TRBJ1-5	.	CSAREGSSGNQPQHF	TGCAGTGCTAGAGAAGGGAGTAGTGGCAATCAGCCCCAGCATTTT
many	TRBV9	TRBJ2-3	TRBD2	CASSVGGLAGRTSTDTQYF	TGTGCCAGCAGCGTCGGAGGACTAGCGGGGCGTACTAGCACAGATACGCAGTATTTT
many	TRBV19	TRBJ2-7	.	CASSIQGPYEQYF	TGTGCCAGTAGTATACAGGGCCCCTACGAGCAGTACTTC
medium-sized	TRBV11-2	TRBJ2-1	TRBD2	CASSLISLAGVLNHNEQFF	TGTGCCAGCAGCTTAATTTCACTAGCGGGAGTCTTAAACCACAATGAGCAGTTCTTC
many	TRBV10-3	TRBJ1-1	.	CAISEYSMNTEAFF	TGTGCCATCAGTGAGTACAGTATGAACACTGAAGCTTTCTTT
many	TRBV18	TRBJ2-3	.	CASSPPNSQITDTQYF	TGTGCCAGCTCACCACCGAACTCTCAGATCACAGATACGCAGTATTTT
.	TRBV11-3	TRBJ2-1	.	CASSYPGLGNEQFF	TGTGCCAGCAGCTACCCCGGACTTGGCAATGAGCAGTTCTTC
many	TRBV11-2	TRBJ2-3	.	CASSPQGGATDTQYF	TGTGCCAGCAGCCCCCAGGGCGGGGCCACAGATACGCAGTATTTT
many	TRBV11-3	TRBJ2-1	.	CASSLGGANNEQFF	TGTGCCAGCAGCCTGGGGGGAGCGAACAATGAGCAGTTCTTC
few	TRBV6-5	TRBJ1-1	.	CASSYPNSNTEAFF	TGTGCCAGCAGTTACCCAAATTCGAACACTGAAGCTTTCTTT
many	TRBV20-1	TRBJ2-3	TRBD2	CSARRSSGTSGRKTDTQYF	TGCAGTGCTAGACGTAGTTCCGGGACTAGCGGGAGAAAAACAGATACGCAGTATTTT
many	TRBV7-8	TRBJ2-3	TRBD2	CASSWGLAADTQYF	TGTGCCAGCAGCTGGGGACTAGCAGCAGATACGCAGTATTTT
few	TRBV5-5	TRBJ2-1	TRBD2	CASSISGGAATGEQFF	TGTGCCAGCAGCATTAGCGGGGGGGCCGCAACCGGTGAGCAGTTCTTC
.	TRBV28	TRBJ2-3	TRBD2	CASSLAAGGTTDGYF	TGTGCCAGCAGTTTAGCCGCGGGGGGGACGACTGACGGGTATTTT
few	TRBV12-3/TRBV12-4	TRBJ1-1	.	CASSPDRAILNTEAFF	TGTGCCAGCAGCCCGGACAGAGCAATACTGAACACTGAAGCTTTCTTT
few	TRBV27	TRBJ2-2	TRBD2	CASSPRGRASGELFF	TGTGCCAGCAGTCCCCGGGGGAGGGCATCCGGGGAGCTGTTTTTT
many	TRBV19	TRBJ1-1	.	CASSIPYTEAFF	TGTGCCAGTAGTATACCGTACACTGAAGCTTTCTTT
many	TRBV11-3	TRBJ2-5	.	CASSLWLGETQYF	TGTGCCAGCAGCTTATGGCTAGGAGAGACCCAGTACTTC
few	TRBV6-2/TRBV6-3	TRBJ2-3	TRBD2	CASKGTSESTDTQYF	TGTGCCAGCAAGGGGACTAGCGAAAGCACAGATACGCAGTATTTT
many	TRBV11-2	TRBJ2-1	TRBD2	CASSSGLAGPTYNEQFF	TGTGCCAGCAGCTCGGGACTAGCGGGTCCGACCTACAATGAGCAGTTCTTC
many	TRBV24-1	TRBJ1-2	TRBD1	CATSDNGDREGNGYTF	TGTGCCACCAGTGACAACGGAGACAGGGAAGGGAATGGCTACACCTTC
many	TRBV13	TRBJ2-6	TRBD1	CASSLGRDRVTGANVLTF	TGTGCCAGCAGCTTAGGCCGGGACAGGGTGACTGGGGCCAACGTCCTGACTTTC
few	TRBV7-2	TRBJ1-2	.	CASSGRQTLYGYTF	TGTGCCAGCAGCGGACGACAGACCCTCTATGGCTACACCTTC
many	TRBV6-5	TRBJ2-7	.	CASSPIMRGPYEQYF	TGTGCCAGCAGTCCCATCATGCGAGGCCCCTACGAGCAGTACTTC
many	TRBV5-1	TRBJ1-1	TRBD1	CASSPGQAEGAFF	TGCGCCAGCAGCCCAGGACAGGCCGAGGGTGCTTTCTTT
medium-sized	TRBV6-5	TRBJ1-1	.	CASSTQHLNTEAFF	TGTGCCAGCAGTACACAGCACTTGAACACTGAAGCTTTCTTT
many	TRBV29-1	TRBJ2-5	.	CSVVRGSGETQYF	TGCAGCGTTGTCAGAGGGTCGGGAGAGACCCAGTACTTC
many	TRBV30	TRBJ1-5	.	CAWSVGRSNQPQHF	TGTGCCTGGAGTGTGGGTAGAAGCAATCAGCCCCAGCATTTT
many	TRBV30	TRBJ1-1	TRBD1	CAWTLQGYTEAFF	TGTGCCTGGACCCTACAGGGGTACACTGAAGCTTTCTTT